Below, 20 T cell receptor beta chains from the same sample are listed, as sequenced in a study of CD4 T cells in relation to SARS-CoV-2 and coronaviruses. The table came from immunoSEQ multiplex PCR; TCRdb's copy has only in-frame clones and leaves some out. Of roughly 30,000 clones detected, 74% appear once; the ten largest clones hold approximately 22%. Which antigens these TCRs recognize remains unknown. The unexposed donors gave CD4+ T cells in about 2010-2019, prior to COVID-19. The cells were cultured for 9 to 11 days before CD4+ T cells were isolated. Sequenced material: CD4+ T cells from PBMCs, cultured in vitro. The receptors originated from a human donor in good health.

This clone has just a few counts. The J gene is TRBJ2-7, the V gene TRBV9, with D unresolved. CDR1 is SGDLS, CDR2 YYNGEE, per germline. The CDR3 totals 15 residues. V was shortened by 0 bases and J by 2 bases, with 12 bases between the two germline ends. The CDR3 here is CASSVAPLGPYEQYF. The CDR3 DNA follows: TGTGCCAGCAGCGTAGCCCCTTTGGGCCCCTACGAGCAGTACTTC.

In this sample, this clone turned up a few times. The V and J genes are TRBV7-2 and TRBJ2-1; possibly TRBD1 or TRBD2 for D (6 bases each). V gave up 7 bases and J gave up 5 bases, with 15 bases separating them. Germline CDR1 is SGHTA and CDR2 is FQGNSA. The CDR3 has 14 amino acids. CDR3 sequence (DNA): TGTGCCAGCACCCAACCGGGGGCGAACAATGAGCAGTTCTTC. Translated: CASTQPGANNEQFF. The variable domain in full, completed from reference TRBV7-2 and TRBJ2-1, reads GAGVSQSPSNKVTEKGKDVELRCDPISGHTALYWYRQSLGQGLEFLIYFQGNSAPDKSGLPSDRFSAERTGGSVSTLTIQRTQQEDSAVYLCASTQPGANNEQFFGPGTRLTVL.

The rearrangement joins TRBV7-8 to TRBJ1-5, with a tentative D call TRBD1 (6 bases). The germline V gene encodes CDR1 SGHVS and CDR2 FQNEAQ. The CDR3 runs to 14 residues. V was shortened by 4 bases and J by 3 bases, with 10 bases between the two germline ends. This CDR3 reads CASSSRGDNQPQHF. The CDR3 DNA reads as TGTGCCAGCAGCTCCAGGGGAGACAATCAGCCCCAGCATTTT.

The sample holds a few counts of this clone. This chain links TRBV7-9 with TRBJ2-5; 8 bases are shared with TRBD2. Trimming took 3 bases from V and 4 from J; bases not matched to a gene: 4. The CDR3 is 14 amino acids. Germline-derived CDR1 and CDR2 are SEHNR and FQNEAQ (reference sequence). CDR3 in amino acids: CASSFSGVGETQYF. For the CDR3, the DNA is TGTGCCAGCAGCTTTAGCGGGGTGGGAGAGACCCAGTACTTC. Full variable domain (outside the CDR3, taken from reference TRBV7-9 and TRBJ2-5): DTGVSQNPRHKITKRGQNVTFRCDPISEHNRLYWYRQTLGQGPEFLTYFQNEAQLEKSRLLSDRFSAERPKGSFSTLEIQRTEQGDSAMYLCASSFSGVGETQYFGPGTRLLVL.

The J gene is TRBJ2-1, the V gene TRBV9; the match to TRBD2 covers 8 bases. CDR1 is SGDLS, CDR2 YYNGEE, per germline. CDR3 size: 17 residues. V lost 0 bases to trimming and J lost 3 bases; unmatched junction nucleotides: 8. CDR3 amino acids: CASSVGGLAGRYNEQFF. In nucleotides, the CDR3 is TGTGCCAGCAGCGTAGGGGGTCTAGCGGGCCGCTACAATGAGCAGTTCTTC.

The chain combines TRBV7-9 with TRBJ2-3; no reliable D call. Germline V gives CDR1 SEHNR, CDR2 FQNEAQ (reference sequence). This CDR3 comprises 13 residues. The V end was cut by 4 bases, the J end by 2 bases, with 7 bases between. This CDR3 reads CASSSADTDTQYF. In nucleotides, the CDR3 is TGTGCCAGCAGCTCAGCAGACACAGATACGCAGTATTTT.

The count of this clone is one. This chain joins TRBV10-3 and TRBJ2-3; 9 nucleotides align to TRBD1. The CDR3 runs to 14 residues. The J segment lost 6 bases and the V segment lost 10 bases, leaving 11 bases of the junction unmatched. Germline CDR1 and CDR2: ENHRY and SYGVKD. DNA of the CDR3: TGTGCCACCAGGACAGGACAGGGGAGGGATACGCAGTATTTT. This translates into CATRTGQGRDTQYF.

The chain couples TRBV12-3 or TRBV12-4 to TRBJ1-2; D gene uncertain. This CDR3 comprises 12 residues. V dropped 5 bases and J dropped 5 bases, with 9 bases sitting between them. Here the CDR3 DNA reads TGTGCCAGCAGTCCTGGACCATATGGCTACACCTTC. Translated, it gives CASSPGPYGYTF.

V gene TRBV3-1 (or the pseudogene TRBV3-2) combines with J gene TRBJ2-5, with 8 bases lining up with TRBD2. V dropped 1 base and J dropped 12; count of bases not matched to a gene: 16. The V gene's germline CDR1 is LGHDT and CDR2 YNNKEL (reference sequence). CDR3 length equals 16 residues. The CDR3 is CASSQALNVGSGGKYF. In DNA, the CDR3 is TGTGCCAGCAGCCAAGCATTAAACGTAGGGTCGGGGGGGAAGTACTTC.

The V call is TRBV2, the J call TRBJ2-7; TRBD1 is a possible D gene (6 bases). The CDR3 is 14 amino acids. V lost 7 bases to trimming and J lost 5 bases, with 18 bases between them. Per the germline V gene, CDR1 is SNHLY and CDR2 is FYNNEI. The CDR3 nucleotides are TGTGCCAGCACTCCCCTCTACAGGGTTCACGAGCAGTACTTC. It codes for CASTPLYRVHEQYF.

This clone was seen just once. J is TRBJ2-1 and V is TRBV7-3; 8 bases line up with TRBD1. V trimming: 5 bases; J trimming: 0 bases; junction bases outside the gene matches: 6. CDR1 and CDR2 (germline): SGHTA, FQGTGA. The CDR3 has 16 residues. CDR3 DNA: TGTGCCAGCAGCATGACAGGGGATAGCTCCTACAATGAGCAGTTCTTC. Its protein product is CASSMTGDSSYNEQFF.

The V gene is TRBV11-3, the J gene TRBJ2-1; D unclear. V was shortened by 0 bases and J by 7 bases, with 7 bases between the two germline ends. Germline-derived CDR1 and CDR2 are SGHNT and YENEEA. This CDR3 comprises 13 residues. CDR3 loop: CASSLDGVNEQFF. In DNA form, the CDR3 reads TGTGCCAGCAGCTTAGATGGGGTGAATGAGCAGTTCTTC.

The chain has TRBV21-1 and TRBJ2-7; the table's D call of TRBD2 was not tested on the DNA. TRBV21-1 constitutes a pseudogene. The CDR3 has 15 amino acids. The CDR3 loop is CASSTSSGNSYEQYF. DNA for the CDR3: TGTGCCAGCAGCACATCTAGCGGGAACTCCTACGAGCAGTACTTC.

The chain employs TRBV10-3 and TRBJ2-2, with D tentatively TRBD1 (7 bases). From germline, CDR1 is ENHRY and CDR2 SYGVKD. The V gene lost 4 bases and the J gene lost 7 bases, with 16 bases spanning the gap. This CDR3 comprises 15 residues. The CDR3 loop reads CAISANRGLDGELFF. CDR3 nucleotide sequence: TGTGCCATCAGTGCCAACAGGGGACTGGACGGGGAGCTGTTTTTT.

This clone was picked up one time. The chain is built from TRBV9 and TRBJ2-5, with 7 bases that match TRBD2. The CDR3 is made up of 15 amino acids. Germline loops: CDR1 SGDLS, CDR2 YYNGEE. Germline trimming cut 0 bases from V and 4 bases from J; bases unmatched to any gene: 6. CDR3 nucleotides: TGTGCCAGCAGCGTAGCGGCGGGAGTTCGAGAGACCCAGTACTTC. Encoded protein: CASSVAAGVRETQYF.

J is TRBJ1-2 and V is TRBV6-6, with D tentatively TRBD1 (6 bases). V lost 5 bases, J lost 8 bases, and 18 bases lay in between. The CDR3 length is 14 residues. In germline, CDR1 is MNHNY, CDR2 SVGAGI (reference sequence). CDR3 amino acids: CASSRTGSESGYTF. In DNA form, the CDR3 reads TGTGCCAGCAGTCGAACAGGGTCTGAAAGCGGCTACACCTTC.

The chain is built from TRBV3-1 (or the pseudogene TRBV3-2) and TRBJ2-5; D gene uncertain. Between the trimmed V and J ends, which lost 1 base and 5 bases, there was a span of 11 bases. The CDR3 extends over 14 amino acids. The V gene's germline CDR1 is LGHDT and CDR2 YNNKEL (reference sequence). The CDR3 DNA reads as TGTGCCAGCAGCCAAGGATCGCCAGTGGAGACCCAGTACTTC. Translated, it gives CASSQGSPVETQYF.

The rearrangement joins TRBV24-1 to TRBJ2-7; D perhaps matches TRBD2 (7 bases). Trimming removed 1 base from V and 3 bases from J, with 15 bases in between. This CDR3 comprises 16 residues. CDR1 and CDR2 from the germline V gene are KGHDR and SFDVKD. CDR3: CATSDFCTGTIYEQYF. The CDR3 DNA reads TGTGCCACCAGTGATTTTTGCACAGGGACTATCTACGAGCAGTACTTC.

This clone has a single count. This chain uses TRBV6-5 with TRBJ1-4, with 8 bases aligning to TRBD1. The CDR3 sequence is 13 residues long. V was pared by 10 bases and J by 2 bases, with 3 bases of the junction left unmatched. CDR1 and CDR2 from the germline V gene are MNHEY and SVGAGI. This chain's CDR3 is CATDRGTNEKLFF. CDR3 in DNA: TGTGCCACTGACAGGGGCACTAATGAAAAACTGTTTTTT.

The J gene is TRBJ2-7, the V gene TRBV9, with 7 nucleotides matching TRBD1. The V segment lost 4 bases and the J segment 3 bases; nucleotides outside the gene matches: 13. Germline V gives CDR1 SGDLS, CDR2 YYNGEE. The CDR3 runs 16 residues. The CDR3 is CASSLGEGALHYEQYF. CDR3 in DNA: TGTGCCAGCAGCCTCGGTGAGGGGGCACTCCACTACGAGCAGTACTTC.